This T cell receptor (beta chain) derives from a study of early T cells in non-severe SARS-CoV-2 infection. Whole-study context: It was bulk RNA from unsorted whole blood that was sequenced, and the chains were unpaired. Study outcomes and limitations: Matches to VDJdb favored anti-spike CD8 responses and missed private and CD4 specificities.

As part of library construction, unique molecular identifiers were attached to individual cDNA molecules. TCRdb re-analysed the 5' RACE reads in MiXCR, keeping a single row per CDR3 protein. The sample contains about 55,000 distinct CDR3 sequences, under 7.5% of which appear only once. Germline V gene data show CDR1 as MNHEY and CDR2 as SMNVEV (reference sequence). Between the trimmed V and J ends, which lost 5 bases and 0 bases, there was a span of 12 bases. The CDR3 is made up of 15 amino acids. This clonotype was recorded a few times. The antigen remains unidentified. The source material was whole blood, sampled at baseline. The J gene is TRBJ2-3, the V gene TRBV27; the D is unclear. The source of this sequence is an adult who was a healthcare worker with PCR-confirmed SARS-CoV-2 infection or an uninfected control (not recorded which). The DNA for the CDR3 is TGTGCCAGCAGTACAACTGCTACTAGCACAGATACGCAGTATTTT. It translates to CASSTTATSTDTQYF.